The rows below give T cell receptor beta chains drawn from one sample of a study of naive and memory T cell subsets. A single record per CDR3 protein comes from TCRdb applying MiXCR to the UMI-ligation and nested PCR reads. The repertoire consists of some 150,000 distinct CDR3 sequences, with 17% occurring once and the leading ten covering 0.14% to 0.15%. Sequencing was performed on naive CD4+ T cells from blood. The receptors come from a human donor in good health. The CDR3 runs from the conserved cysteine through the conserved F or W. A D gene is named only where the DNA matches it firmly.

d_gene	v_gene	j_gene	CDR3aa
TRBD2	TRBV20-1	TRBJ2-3	CSAPSGRVADTQYF
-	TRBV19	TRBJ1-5	CASRFRGGNQPQHF
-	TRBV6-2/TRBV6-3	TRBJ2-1	CASSYPENEQFF
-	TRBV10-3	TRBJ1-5	CAISTDINQPQHF
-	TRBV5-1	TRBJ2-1	CASSLGGIASYNEQFF
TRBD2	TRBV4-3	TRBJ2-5	CASGPGLQETQYF
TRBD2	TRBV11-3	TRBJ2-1	CASSAGTSVYNEQFF
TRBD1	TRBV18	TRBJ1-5	CASSPVRQGVEPQHF
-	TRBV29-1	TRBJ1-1	CSVAWGPGNTEAFF
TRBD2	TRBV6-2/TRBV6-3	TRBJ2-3	CASKGLAGVRQYF